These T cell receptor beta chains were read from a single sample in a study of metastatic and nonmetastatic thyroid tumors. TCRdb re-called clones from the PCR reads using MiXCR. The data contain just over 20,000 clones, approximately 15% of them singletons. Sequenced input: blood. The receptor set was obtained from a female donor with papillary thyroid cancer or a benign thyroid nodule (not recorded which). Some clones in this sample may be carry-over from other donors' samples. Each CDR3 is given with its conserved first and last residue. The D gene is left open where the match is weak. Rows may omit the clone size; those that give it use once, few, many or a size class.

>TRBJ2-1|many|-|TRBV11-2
CASSTTALIFGEQFF
TGTGCCAGCAGCACAACCGCTCTTATTTTCGGTGAGCAGTTCTTC
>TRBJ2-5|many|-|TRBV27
CASSRRALGETQYF
TGTGCCAGCTCCCGTCGGGCTTTAGGGGAGACCCAGTACTTC
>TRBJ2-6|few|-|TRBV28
CASSRPRPGANVLTF
TGTGCCAGCAGCCGACCCCGGCCTGGGGCCAACGTCCTGACTTTC
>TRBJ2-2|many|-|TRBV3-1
CASRYLTGANTGELFF
TGTGCCAGCAGATACTTAACGGGGGCGAACACCGGGGAGCTGTTTTTT
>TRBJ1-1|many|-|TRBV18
CASSPQVGGALEAFF
TGTGCCAGCTCACCACAGGTGGGGGGCGCGCTGGAAGCTTTCTTT
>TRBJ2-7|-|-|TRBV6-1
CASRVAVSNYEQYF
TGTGCCAGCAGGGTCGCGGTCTCGAACTACGAGCAGTACTTC
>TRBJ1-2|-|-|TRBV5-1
CASSLVGGTYGYTF
TGCGCCAGCAGCTTGGTAGGTGGGACCTATGGCTACACCTTC
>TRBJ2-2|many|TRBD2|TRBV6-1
CAGGTSGGWPGELFF
TGTGCCGGTGGGACTAGCGGAGGTTGGCCCGGGGAGCTGTTTTTT
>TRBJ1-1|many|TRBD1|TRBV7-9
CASSFGQGGAEAFF
TGTGCCAGCAGCTTTGGACAGGGTGGGGCTGAAGCTTTCTTT
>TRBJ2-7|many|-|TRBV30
CAWGTGAGLSYEQYF
TGTGCCTGGGGGACGGGGGCAGGCCTTTCCTACGAGCAGTACTTC
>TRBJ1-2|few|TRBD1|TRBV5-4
CASSFGGQGLYGYTF
TGTGCCAGCAGCTTCGGGGGACAGGGTTTGTATGGCTACACCTTC
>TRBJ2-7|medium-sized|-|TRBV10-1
CASSETSYEQYF
TGCGCCAGCAGTGAGACCTCCTACGAGCAGTACTTC
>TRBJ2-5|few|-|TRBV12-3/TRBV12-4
CASSQNRGAFFQETQYF
TGTGCCAGCAGCCAAAATCGGGGGGCCTTTTTCCAGGAGACCCAGTACTTC
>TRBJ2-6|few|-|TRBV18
CASSPSRPRGANVLTF
TGTGCCAGCTCACCTTCACGCCCGCGAGGGGCCAACGTCCTGACTTTC
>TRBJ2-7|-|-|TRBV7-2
CASSLEVPYEQYF
TGTGCCAGCAGCTTAGAGGTCCCCTACGAGCAGTACTTC
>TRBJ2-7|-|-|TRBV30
CAWSDSGYEQYF
TGTGCCTGGAGTGACTCTGGGTACGAGCAGTACTTC
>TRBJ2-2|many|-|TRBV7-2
CASSLIPGGPNTGELFF
TGTGCCAGCAGCTTAATTCCCGGGGGTCCGAACACCGGGGAGCTGTTTTTT
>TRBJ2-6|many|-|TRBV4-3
CASSHVAASSGANVLTF
TGCGCCAGCAGCCATGTGGCCGCCTCATCTGGGGCCAACGTCCTGACTTTC
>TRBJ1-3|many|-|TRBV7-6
CASSWPDENTIYF
TGTGCCAGCAGCTGGCCCGACGAAAACACCATATATTTT
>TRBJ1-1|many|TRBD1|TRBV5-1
CASSRSTGGSTEAFF
TGCGCCAGCAGCAGATCAACAGGGGGCTCCACTGAAGCTTTCTTT
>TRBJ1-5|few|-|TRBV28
CATNEQGRFQPQHF
TGTGCCACCAACGAACAGGGAAGATTTCAGCCCCAGCATTTT
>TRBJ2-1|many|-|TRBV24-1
CATSDPQQHSYNEQFF
TGTGCCACCAGTGATCCACAGCAACACTCCTACAATGAGCAGTTCTTC
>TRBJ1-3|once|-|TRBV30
CAWGETGPTIYF
TGTGCCTGGGGAGAGACAGGACCTACCATATATTTT
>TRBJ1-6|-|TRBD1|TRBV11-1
CASSSDLGQGWNSPLHF
TGTGCCAGCAGCTCTGACCTGGGACAGGGCTGGAATTCACCCCTCCACTTT